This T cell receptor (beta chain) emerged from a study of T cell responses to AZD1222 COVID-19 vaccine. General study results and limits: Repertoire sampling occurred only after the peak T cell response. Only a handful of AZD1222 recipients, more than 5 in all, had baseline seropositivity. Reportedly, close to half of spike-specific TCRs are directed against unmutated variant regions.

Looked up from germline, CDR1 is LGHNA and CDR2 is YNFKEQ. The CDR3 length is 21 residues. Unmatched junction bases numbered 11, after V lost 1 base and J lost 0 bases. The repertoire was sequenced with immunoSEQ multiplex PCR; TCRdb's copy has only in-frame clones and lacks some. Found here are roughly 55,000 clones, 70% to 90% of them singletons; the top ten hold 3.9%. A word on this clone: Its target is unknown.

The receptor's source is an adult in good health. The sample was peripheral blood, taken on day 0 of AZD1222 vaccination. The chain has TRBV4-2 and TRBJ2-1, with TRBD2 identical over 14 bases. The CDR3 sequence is CASSQVEGLAGGLSSYNEQFF. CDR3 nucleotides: TGTGCCAGCAGCCAAGTCGAAGGACTAGCGGGGGGTTTAAGCTCCTACAATGAGCAGTTCTTC.